Following are 6 T cell receptor beta chains from one sample sequenced in a study of radiation and T cells in renal cell carcinoma. Time point indicated: blood 4 weeks post-SBRT, at nephrectomy. Treatment indicated: 15 Gy SBRT to primary tumor, nephrectomy 4 weeks later. Profiled with immunoSEQ multiplex PCR; TCRdb holds only in-frame clones, not every one. The data hold around 180,000 clones, with less than 90% observed a single time. Sequencing used blood, obtained from a patient whose treatment included radiotherapy and nephrectomy. These receptors were collected from a woman aged 50 to 65 with renal cell carcinoma.

The CDR3 region has the DNA TGTGCCAGCAGTGATAACCGGATCGCTTTCTTT. This codes for CASSDNRIAFF. This chain links TRBV25-1 with TRBJ1-1, with D unresolved. CDR3 length: 11 residues. In germline, CDR1 is MGHDK, CDR2 SYGVNS. With 3 bases removed from V and 11 bases from J, the gap between germline ends came to 10 bases.

The gene calls are TRBV7-3 and TRBJ2-3; TRBD2 might be the D (7 bases). Germline CDR1 is SGHTA and CDR2 is FQGTGA. The V end was cut by 5 bases, the J end by 5 bases, with 20 bases between. The CDR3 totals 16 residues. This CDR3 is CASSLFWGGREDTQYF. DNA for the CDR3: TGTGCCAGCAGCCTGTTTTGGGGGGGCCGAGAAGATACGCAGTATTTT.

This chain uses TRBV5-4 with TRBJ2-5; 12 bases are shared with TRBD2. This CDR3 spans 16 amino acids. CDR1 SGHNT and CDR2 YYREEE come from the germline V gene (reference sequence). After removal of 3 bases from V and 5 bases from J, the junction contained 8 bases not matched to a gene. The CDR3 sequence is CASSSGLAGTRETQYF. The CDR3 DNA reads as TGTGCCAGCAGCTCCGGACTAGCGGGGACTCGGGAGACCCAGTACTTC.

The rearrangement uses TRBV5-8 and TRBJ1-6; 7 nucleotides match TRBD1. V gave up 4 bases and J gave up 8 bases; unmatched junction bases: 6. Germline loops: CDR1 SGHTS, CDR2 YDEGEE. The CDR3 consists of 14 residues. As DNA, the CDR3 is TGTGCCAGCAGCCGAAGGGGGCGGGATTCACCCCTCCACTTT. Translation gives CASSRRGRDSPLHF.

The V gene is TRBV9, the J gene TRBJ1-1; 7 bases align to TRBD1. The CDR3 runs to 15 residues. Germline V gene lookup returns CDR1 SGDLS and CDR2 YYNGEE. V lost 4 bases, J lost 6 bases, and 12 bases stayed unmatched. DNA for the CDR3: TGTGCCAGCAGCCCCCAATCGAGGGGGCGGGCTGAAGCTTTCTTT. Its protein is CASSPQSRGRAEAFF.

The DNA for the CDR3 is TGTGCCAGCAGTGACGGGAGGGGCAATCAGCCCCAGCATTTT. Translation: CASSDGRGNQPQHF. The chain joins TRBV2 to TRBJ1-5; D uncertain. The CDR3 extends over 14 amino acids. Germline V gene data show CDR1 as SNHLY and CDR2 as FYNNEI. V dropped 3 bases and J dropped 2 bases, with 8 bases sitting between them.